The clone carrying this T cell receptor (beta chain) was picked up one time. Its antigen remains unidentified. This specimen comes from a study of CD4 T cells in relation to SARS-CoV-2 and coronaviruses. Study-wide results and caveats: Crossreactive clones expanded significantly less to SARS-CoV-2 than monoreactive clones.

Between the trimmed V and J ends, which lost 1 base and 4 bases, there was a span of 7 bases. The CDR3 sequence is 13 residues long. CD4+ T cells from unexposed donors were obtained before the COVID-19 pandemic (2011-2018). CD4+ T cells were isolated from the cells after around eleven days of culture. Fresh IL-2 medium replaced half the medium on days 3 and 7. Sequenced by immunoSEQ multiplex PCR; TCRdb stores in-frame clones only, minus some. The sample lists 16,000 or so clones; approximately 80% were seen once. This chain joins TRBV12-3 or TRBV12-4 and TRBJ1-2; D is uncertain. Material: CD4+ T cells from PBMCs, cultured in vitro. The origin of this receptor is a human donor in good health. CDR3 region: CASSLGFVYGYTF. The CDR3 bases are TGTGCCAGCAGTTTAGGCTTCGTCTATGGCTACACCTTC.